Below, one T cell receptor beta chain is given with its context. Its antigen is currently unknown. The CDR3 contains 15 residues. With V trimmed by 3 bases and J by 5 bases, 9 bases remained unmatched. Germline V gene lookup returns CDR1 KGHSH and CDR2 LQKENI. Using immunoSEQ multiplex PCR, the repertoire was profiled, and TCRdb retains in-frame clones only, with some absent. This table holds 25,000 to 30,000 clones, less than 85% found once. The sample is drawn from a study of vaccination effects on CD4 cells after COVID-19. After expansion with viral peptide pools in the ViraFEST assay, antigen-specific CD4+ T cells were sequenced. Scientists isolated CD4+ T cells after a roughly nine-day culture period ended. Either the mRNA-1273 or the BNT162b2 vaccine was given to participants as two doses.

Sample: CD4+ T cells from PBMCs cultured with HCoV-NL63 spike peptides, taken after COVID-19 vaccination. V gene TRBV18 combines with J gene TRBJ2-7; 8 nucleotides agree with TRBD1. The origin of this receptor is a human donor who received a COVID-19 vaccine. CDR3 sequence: CASSPAGQGGHEQYF. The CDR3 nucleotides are TGTGCCAGCTCACCGGCCGGACAGGGAGGCCACGAGCAGTACTTC.